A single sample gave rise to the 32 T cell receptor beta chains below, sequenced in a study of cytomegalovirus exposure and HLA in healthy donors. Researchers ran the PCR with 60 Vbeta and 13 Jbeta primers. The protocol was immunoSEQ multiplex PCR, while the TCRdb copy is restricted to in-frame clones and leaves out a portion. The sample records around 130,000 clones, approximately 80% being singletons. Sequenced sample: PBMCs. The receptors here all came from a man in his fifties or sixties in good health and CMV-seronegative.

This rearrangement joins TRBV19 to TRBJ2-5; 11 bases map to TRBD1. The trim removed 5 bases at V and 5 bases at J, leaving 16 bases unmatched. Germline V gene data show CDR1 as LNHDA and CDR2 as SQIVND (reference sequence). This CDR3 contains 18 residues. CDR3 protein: CASSDWTGGIVSLETQYF. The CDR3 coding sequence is TGTGCCAGTAGTGATTGGACAGGGGGCATTGTAAGTTTGGAGACCCAGTACTTC. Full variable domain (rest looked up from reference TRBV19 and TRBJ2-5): DGGITQSPKYLFRKEGQNVTLSCEQNLNHDAMYWYRQDPGQGLRLIYYSQIVNDFQKGDIAEGYSVSREKKESFPLTVTSAQKNPTAFYLCASSDWTGGIVSLETQYFGPGTRLLVL.

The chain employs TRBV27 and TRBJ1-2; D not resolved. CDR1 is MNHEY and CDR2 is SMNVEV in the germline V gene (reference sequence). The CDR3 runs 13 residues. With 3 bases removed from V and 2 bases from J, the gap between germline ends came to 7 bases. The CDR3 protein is CASSFTRNYGYTF. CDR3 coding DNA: TGTGCCAGCAGTTTTACAAGAAACTATGGCTACACCTTC.

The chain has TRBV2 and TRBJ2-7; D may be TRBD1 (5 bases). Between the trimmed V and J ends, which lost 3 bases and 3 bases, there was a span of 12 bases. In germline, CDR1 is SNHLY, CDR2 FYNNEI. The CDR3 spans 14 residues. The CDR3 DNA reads TGTGCCAGCAGTGACCAGGGTGGGTTCTACGAGCAGTACTTC. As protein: CASSDQGGFYEQYF.

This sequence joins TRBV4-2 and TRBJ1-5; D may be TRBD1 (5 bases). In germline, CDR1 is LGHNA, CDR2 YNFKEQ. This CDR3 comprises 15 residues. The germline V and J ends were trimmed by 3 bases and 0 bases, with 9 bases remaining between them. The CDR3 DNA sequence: TGTGCCAGCAGCCAGGAGCAGGGTAGCAATCAGCCCCAGCATTTT. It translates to CASSQEQGSNQPQHF.

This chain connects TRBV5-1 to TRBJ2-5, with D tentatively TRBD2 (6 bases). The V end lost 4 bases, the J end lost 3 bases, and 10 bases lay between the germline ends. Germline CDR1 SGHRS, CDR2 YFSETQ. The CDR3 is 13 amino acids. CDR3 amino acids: CASSRGGEETQYF. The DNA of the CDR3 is TGCGCCAGCAGCCGGGGCGGGGAAGAGACCCAGTACTTC. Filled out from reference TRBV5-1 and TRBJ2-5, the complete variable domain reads KAGVTQTPRYLIKTRGQQVTLSCSPISGHRSVSWYQQTPGQGLQFLFEYFSETQRNKGNFPGRFSGRQFSNSRSEMNVSTLELGDSALYLCASSRGGEETQYFGPGTRLLVL.

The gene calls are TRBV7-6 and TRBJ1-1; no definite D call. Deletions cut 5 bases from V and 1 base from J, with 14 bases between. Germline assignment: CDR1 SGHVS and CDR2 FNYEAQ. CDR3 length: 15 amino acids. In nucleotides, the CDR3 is TGTGCCAGCAGCCCCCGCGGAAACCGGAACACTGAAGCTTTCTTT. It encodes CASSPRGNRNTEAFF.

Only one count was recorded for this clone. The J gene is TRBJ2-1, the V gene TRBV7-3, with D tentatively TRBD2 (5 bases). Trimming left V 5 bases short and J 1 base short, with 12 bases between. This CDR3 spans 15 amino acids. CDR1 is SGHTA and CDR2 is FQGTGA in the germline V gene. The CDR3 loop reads CASSAGVISYNEQFF. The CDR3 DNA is TGTGCCAGCAGCGCCGGGGTGATTTCCTACAATGAGCAGTTCTTC.

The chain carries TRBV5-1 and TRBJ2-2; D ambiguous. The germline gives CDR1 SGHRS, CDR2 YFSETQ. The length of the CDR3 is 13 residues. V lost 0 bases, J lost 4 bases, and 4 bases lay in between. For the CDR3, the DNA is TGCGCCAGCAGCTTGGTTAGCACCGGGGAGCTGTTTTTT. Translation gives CASSLVSTGELFF.

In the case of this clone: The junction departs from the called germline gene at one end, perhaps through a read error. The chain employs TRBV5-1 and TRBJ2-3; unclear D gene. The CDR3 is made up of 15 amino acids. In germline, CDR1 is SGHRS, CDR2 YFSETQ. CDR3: CVSSLDPSTTDTQYF. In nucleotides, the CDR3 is TGCGTCAGCAGCTTGGACCCGAGTACCACAGATACGCAGTATTTT.

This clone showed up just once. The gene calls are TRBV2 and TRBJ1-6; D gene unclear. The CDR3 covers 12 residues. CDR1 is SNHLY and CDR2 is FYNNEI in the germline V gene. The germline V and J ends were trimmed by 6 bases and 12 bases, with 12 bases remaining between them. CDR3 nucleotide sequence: TGTGCCAGCAGAATTACCCGCGGACCCCTCCACTTT. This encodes CASRITRGPLHF.

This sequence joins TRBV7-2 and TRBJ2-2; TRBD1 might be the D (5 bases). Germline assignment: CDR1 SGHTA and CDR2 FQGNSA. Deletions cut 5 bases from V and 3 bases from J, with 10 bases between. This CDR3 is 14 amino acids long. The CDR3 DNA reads TGTGCCAGCAGCCTAAGCAGGGACACCGGGGAGCTGTTTTTT. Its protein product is CASSLSRDTGELFF.

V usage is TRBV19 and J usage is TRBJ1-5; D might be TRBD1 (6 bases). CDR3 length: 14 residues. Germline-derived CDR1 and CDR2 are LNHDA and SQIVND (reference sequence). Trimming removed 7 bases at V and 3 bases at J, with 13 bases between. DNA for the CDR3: TGTGCCAGTACTATTGGACAGCACAATCAGCCCCAGCATTTT. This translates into CASTIGQHNQPQHF.

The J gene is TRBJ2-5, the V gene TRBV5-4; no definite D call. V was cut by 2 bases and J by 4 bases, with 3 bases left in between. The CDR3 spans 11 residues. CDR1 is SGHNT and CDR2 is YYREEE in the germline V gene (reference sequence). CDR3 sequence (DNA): TGTGCCAGCAGCTTCGGAGAGACCCAGTACTTC. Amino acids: CASSFGETQYF.

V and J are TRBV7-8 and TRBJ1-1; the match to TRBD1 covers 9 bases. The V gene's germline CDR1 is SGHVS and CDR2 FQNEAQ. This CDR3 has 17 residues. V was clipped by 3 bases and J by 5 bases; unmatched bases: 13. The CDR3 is CASSFNAYRGQGTEAFF. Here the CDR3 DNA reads TGTGCCAGCAGCTTCAATGCATACAGGGGGCAGGGGACTGAAGCTTTCTTT.

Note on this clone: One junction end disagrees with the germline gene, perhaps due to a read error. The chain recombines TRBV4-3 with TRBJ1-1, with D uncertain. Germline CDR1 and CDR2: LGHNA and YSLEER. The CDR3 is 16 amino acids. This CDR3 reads CASSQDPNTVNTEAFF. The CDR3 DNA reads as TGCGCCAGCAGTCAAGATCCTAATACAGTCAACACTGAAGCTTTCTTT.

CDR3 nucleotide sequence: TGCAGCTCACGACTAGCGGAAGAGACCCAGTACTTC. It encodes CSSRLAEETQYF. The rearrangement joins TRBV29-1 to TRBJ2-5, with 9 nucleotides matching TRBD2. The CDR3 sequence is 12 residues long. Trimming cost V 8 bases and J 3 bases; bases outside gene matches: 4. Germline lookup yields CDR1 SQVTM and CDR2 ANQGSEA.

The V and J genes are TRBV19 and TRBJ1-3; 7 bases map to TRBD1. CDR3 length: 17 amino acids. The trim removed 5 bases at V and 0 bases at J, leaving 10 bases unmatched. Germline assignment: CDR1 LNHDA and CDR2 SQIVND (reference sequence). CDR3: CASSPQDRSFSGNTIYF. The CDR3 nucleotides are TGTGCCAGTAGTCCTCAGGACAGGTCCTTCTCTGGAAACACCATATATTTT.

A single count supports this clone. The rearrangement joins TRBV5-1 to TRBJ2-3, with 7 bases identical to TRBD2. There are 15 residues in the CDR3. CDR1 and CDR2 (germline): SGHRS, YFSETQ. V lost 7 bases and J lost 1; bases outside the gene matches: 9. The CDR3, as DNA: TGCGCCAGCTGGGGGTTTGCGGGGGGCACAGATACGCAGTATTTT. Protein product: CASWGFAGGTDTQYF. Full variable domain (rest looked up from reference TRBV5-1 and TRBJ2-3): KAGVTQTPRYLIKTRGQQVTLSCSPISGHRSVSWYQQTPGQGLQFLFEYFSETQRNKGNFPGRFSGRQFSNSRSEMNVSTLELGDSALYLCASWGFAGGTDTQYFGPGTRLTVL.

This CDR3 is CASREGGPNTEAFF. CDR3 coding DNA: TGTGCCAGCAGGGAAGGGGGCCCGAACACTGAAGCTTTCTTT. V and J are TRBV6-5 and TRBJ1-1, with 7 bases that match TRBD1. Germline values: CDR1 MNHEY, CDR2 SVGAGI. The V gene end was trimmed by 6 bases and the J gene end by 1 base; junction bases not matched to a gene: 5. This CDR3 is 14 amino acids long.

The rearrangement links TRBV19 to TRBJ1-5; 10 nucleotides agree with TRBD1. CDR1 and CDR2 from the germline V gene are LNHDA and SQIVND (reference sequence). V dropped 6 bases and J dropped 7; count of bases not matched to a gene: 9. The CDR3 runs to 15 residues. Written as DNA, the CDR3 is TGTGCCAGTAGCGGGGACAGGGGTATTGGACAGCCCCAGCATTTT. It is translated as CASSGDRGIGQPQHF.

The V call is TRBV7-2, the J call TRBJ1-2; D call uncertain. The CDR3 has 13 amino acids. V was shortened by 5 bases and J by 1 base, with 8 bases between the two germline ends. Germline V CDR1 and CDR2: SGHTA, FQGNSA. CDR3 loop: CASSPLFNYGYTF. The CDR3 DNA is TGTGCCAGCAGCCCTCTCTTTAACTATGGCTACACCTTC.

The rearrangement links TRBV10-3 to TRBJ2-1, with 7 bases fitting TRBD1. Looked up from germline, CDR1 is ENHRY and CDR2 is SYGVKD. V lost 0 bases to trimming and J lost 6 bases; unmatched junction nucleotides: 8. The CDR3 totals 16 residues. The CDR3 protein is CAISESTGPKINEQFF. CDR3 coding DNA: TGTGCCATCAGTGAGTCGACAGGGCCCAAAATCAATGAGCAGTTCTTC.

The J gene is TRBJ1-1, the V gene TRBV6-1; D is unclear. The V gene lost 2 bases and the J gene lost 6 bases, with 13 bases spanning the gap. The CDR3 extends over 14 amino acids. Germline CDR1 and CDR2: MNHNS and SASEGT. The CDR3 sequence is CASSEYFGSSEAFF. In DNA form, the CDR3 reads TGTGCCAGCAGTGAATATTTCGGTTCTTCTGAAGCTTTCTTT.

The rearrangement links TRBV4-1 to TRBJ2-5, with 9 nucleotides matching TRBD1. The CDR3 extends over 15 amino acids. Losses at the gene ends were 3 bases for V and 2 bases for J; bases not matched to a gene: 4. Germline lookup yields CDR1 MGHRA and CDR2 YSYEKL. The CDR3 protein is CASSHGQGTQETQYF. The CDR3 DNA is TGCGCCAGCAGCCACGGACAGGGGACTCAAGAGACCCAGTACTTC.

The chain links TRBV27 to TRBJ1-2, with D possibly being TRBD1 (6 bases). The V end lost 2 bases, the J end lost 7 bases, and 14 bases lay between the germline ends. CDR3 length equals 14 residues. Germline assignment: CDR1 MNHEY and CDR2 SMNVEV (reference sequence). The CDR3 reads CASSLVGRGGGYTF. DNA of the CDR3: TGTGCCAGCAGTTTAGTGGGCAGGGGCGGTGGCTACACCTTC.

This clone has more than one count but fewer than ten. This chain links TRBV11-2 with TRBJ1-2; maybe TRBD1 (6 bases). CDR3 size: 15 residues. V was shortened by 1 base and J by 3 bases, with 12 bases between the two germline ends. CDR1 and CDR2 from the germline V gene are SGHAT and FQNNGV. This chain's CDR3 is CASSLGAGADYGYTF. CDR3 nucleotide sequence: TGTGCCAGCAGCTTAGGGGCAGGGGCCGACTATGGCTACACCTTC.

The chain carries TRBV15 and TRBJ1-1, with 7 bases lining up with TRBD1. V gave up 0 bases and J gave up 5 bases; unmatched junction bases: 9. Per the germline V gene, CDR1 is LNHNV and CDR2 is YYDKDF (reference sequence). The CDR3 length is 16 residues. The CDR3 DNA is TGTGCCACCAGCAGAGATGGGGGGACAGCCGGAACTGAAGCTTTCTTT. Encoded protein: CATSRDGGTAGTEAFF.

This chain's CDR3 is CASSVGGGGYGYTF. The CDR3 DNA sequence: TGTGCCAGCAGTGTCGGAGGGGGCGGCTATGGCTACACCTTC. The chain recombines TRBV6-1 with TRBJ1-2, with 7 nucleotides matching TRBD1. The CDR3 is 14 amino acids. With V trimmed by 4 bases and J by 4 bases, 6 bases remained unmatched. The germline CDR1 and CDR2 sequences are MNHNS and SASEGT.

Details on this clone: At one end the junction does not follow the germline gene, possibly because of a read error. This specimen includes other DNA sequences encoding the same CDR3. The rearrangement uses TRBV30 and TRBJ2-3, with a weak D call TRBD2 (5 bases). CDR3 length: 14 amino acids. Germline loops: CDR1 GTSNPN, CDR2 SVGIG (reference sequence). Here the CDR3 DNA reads TGTGCCTGGAGGGGGAGCGCTAGCAAAGATACGCAGTATTTT. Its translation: CAWRGSASKDTQYF.

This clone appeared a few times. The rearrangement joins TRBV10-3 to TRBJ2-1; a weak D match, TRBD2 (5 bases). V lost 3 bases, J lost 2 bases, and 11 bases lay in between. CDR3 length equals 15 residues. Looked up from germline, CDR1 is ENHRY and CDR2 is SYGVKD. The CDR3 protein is CAISDLEDAYNEQFF. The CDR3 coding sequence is TGTGCCATCAGTGACCTGGAGGATGCCTACAATGAGCAGTTCTTC.

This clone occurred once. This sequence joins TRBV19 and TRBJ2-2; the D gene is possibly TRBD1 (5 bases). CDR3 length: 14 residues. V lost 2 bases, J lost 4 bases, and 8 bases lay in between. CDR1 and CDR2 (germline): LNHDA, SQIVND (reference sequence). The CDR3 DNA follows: TGTGCCAGTAGTATAAGACAGAGCACCGGGGAGCTGTTTTTT. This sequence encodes CASSIRQSTGELFF.

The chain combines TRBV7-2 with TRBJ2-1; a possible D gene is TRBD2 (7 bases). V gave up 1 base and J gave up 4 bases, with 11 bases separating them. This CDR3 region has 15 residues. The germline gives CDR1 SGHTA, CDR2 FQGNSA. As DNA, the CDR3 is TGTGCCAGCAGCTTAGGGGGGGGCGGATACAATGAGCAGTTCTTC. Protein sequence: CASSLGGGGYNEQFF.